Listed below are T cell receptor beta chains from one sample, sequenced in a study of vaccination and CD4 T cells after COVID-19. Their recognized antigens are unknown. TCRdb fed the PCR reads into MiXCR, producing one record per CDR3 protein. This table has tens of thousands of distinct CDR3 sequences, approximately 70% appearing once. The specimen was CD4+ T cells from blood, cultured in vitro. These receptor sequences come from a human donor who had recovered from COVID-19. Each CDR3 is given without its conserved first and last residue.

CDR3aa: SARSGETQY
v_gene: TRBV20-1
j_gene: TRBJ2-5
len: 9

CDR3aa: ASAEGGYTEAF
v_gene: TRBV25-1
j_gene: TRBJ1-1
len: 11

CDR3aa: ASSLLSQPQH
v_gene: TRBV6-2/TRBV6-3
j_gene: TRBJ1-5
len: 10

CDR3aa: ASSEGHLGGETQY
v_gene: TRBV6-1
j_gene: TRBJ2-5
len: 13

CDR3aa: ASSRLFNGELF
v_gene: TRBV6-2/TRBV6-3
j_gene: TRBJ2-2
len: 11

CDR3aa: SARDPSGGYEQY
v_gene: TRBV20-1
j_gene: TRBJ2-7
len: 12

CDR3aa: SARVAGQPSENEQY
v_gene: TRBV20-1
j_gene: TRBJ2-7
len: 14

CDR3aa: ASSFGQGNTGELF
v_gene: TRBV7-2
j_gene: TRBJ2-2
len: 13

CDR3aa: ASSQDRGRVKDYGYT
v_gene: TRBV4-2
j_gene: TRBJ1-2
len: 15

CDR3aa: ASTYEYTQY
v_gene: TRBV6-1
j_gene: TRBJ2-3
len: 9

CDR3aa: ASSLEPTGDQPQH
v_gene: TRBV7-9
j_gene: TRBJ1-5
len: 13

CDR3aa: ASSAPPGENEQF
v_gene: TRBV25-1
j_gene: TRBJ2-1
len: 12

CDR3aa: ASSRTGELF
v_gene: TRBV7-2
j_gene: TRBJ2-2
len: 9

CDR3aa: SARAGGGSNQPQH
v_gene: TRBV20-1
j_gene: TRBJ1-5
len: 13

CDR3aa: ASSYRDRGRGAEAF
v_gene: TRBV6-2/TRBV6-3
j_gene: TRBJ1-1
len: 14

CDR3aa: ASSPGLAGINEQF
v_gene: TRBV7-8
j_gene: TRBJ2-1
len: 13

CDR3aa: ASSWGQPYSNQPQH
v_gene: TRBV6-2/TRBV6-3
j_gene: TRBJ1-5
len: 14

CDR3aa: ASSLLGAKGYT
v_gene: TRBV7-9
j_gene: TRBJ1-2
len: 11

CDR3aa: ASSVDRRHGYT
v_gene: TRBV19
j_gene: TRBJ1-2
len: 11

CDR3aa: ASTSQGNTEAF
v_gene: TRBV27
j_gene: TRBJ1-1
len: 11

CDR3aa: ASAQLNYGYT
v_gene: TRBV19
j_gene: TRBJ1-2
len: 10

CDR3aa: ASRGTGSPVGQY
v_gene: TRBV2
j_gene: TRBJ2-7
len: 12

CDR3aa: SATLRGDRGIDEQY
v_gene: TRBV20-1
j_gene: TRBJ2-7
len: 14

CDR3aa: SAPTYSGANVLT
v_gene: TRBV20-1
j_gene: TRBJ2-6
len: 12

CDR3aa: ASSPDRVNSPLH
v_gene: TRBV11-2
j_gene: TRBJ1-6
len: 12

CDR3aa: ASSLDRLAGYEQY
v_gene: TRBV11-2
j_gene: TRBJ2-7
len: 13

CDR3aa: ASSDGELF
v_gene: TRBV6-1
j_gene: TRBJ2-2
len: 8

CDR3aa: ASSLRTGNTIY
v_gene: TRBV7-8
j_gene: TRBJ1-3
len: 11

CDR3aa: ASSSTRQAGTWLETQY
v_gene: TRBV7-9
j_gene: TRBJ2-5
len: 16

CDR3aa: ASSLDSGNTIY
v_gene: TRBV19
j_gene: TRBJ1-3
len: 11

CDR3aa: ASSSTGTHNEQF
v_gene: TRBV27
j_gene: TRBJ2-1
len: 12

CDR3aa: ASSRTQGGNTGELF
v_gene: TRBV4-1
j_gene: TRBJ2-2
len: 14

CDR3aa: ATSRGRDRSPLH
v_gene: TRBV15
j_gene: TRBJ1-6
len: 12

CDR3aa: ASSQEQGARNQPQH
v_gene: TRBV7-2
j_gene: TRBJ1-5
len: 14

CDR3aa: ASSLAGSNTGELF
v_gene: TRBV12-3/TRBV12-4
j_gene: TRBJ2-2
len: 13

CDR3aa: ASSHRDSALPQH
v_gene: TRBV27
j_gene: TRBJ1-5
len: 12

CDR3aa: ASSRQGTEAF
v_gene: TRBV6-1
j_gene: TRBJ1-1
len: 10

CDR3aa: ASSLVGAGRTDTQY
v_gene: TRBV11-2
j_gene: TRBJ2-3
len: 14

CDR3aa: ASSPIVLRQERITDTQY
v_gene: TRBV18
j_gene: TRBJ2-3
len: 17

CDR3aa: ASSKALGPGRNQPQH
v_gene: TRBV2
j_gene: TRBJ1-5
len: 15

CDR3aa: ASRAPGDLYNEQF
v_gene: TRBV6-2/TRBV6-3
j_gene: TRBJ2-1
len: 13